The 8 T cell receptor beta chains given below trace back to one sample, sequenced in a study of OX40 agonist ivuxolimab in advanced cancers. Assay: immunoSEQ multiplex PCR; the TCRdb copy retains only in-frame clones and omits some. The top ten hold around 1.7% of the sample, which has fewer than 85,000 clones, approximately 80% seen once. The sequences come from CD4+ or CD8+ T cells sorted from blood, collected in a trial of the OX40 agonist ivuxolimab. All receptors come from an adult with an advanced solid tumor such as melanoma, head and neck, liver or kidney cancer.

The V and J genes are TRBV2 and TRBJ2-7, with D perhaps matching TRBD1 or TRBD2 (5 bases each). The CDR3 contains 14 residues. Germline values: CDR1 SNHLY, CDR2 FYNNEI. V gave up 10 bases and J gave up 6 bases, with 22 bases separating them. The DNA of the CDR3 is TGTGCCACCCACGGGGAAGGGGTAGTGGGCGAGCAGTACTTC. It yields the protein CATHGEGVVGEQYF.

This chain links TRBV7-9 with TRBJ1-5; D is perhaps TRBD1 (5 bases). Germline CDR1 is SEHNR and CDR2 is FQNEAQ (reference sequence). The CDR3 consists of 16 residues. V was clipped by 1 base and J by 4 bases, with 14 bases between them. The CDR3 DNA reads TGTGCCAGCAGCTTAGGGATAGGGGACGGGAATCAGCCCCAGCATTTT. Its translation: CASSLGIGDGNQPQHF. Drawing the rest from reference TRBV7-9 and TRBJ1-5, the complete variable domain is DTGVSQNPRHKITKRGQNVTFRCDPISEHNRLYWYRQTLGQGPEFLTYFQNEAQLEKSRLLSDRFSAERPKGSFSTLEIQRTEQGDSAMYLCASSLGIGDGNQPQHFGDGTRLSIL.

This sequence joins TRBV7-6 and TRBJ1-1; unclear D gene. CDR3 length: 13 residues. V gave up 2 bases and J gave up 2 bases, with 6 bases separating them. Germline values: CDR1 SGHVS, CDR2 FNYEAQ. CDR3 sequence: CASSLRGNTEAFF. CDR3 bases: TGTGCCAGCAGCTTACGAGGCAACACTGAAGCTTTCTTT.

The chain recombines TRBV7-2 with TRBJ1-5, with D uncertain. Per germline, CDR1 SGHTA and CDR2 FQGNSA. The V and J ends lost 4 bases and 6 bases respectively, with 16 bases between them. The CDR3 is 15 residues long. CDR3 amino acids: CASSWGFTEGQPQHF. In DNA, the CDR3 is TGTGCCAGCAGCTGGGGTTTTACTGAGGGTCAGCCCCAGCATTTT. Full variable domain (outside the CDR3, taken from reference TRBV7-2 and TRBJ1-5): GAGVSQSPSNKVTEKGKDVELRCDPISGHTALYWYRQSLGQGLEFLIYFQGNSAPDKSGLPSDRFSAERTGGSVSTLTIQRTQQEDSAVYLCASSWGFTEGQPQHFGDGTRLSIL.

V gene TRBV4-3 combines with J gene TRBJ2-5; D possibly corresponds to TRBD1 (6 bases). There are 14 residues in the CDR3. The germline V gene has CDR1 LGHNA and CDR2 YSLEER. V was cut by 2 bases and J by 5 bases, with 12 bases left in between. The CDR3 here is CASSQNYQGETQYF. CDR3 coding DNA: TGCGCCAGCAGCCAAAACTACCAGGGGGAGACCCAGTACTTC.

V usage is TRBV4-1 and J usage is TRBJ1-5, with no clear D. This CDR3 region has 15 residues. Trimming pared 0 bases from V and 11 bases from J, leaving 17 bases between. Germline values: CDR1 MGHRA, CDR2 YSYEKL. CDR3 in amino acids: CASSQDLRGLGTQHF. CDR3 in DNA: TGCGCCAGCAGCCAAGATTTGCGAGGACTGGGGACCCAGCATTTT.

V usage is TRBV7-8 and J usage is TRBJ2-7; a weak D match, TRBD1 (5 bases). The CDR3 runs 14 residues. Germline V lookup: CDR1 SGHVS, CDR2 FQNEAQ. V gave up 4 bases and J gave up 1 base, with 11 bases separating them. In nucleotides, the CDR3 is TGTGCCAGCAGCTCCCTACAGGAGTCCTACGAGCAGTACTTC. Its protein is CASSSLQESYEQYF.

The CDR3 region has the DNA TGCGCCAGCAGCCGTAGTCTAGCGGGAGTAGAGGAGACCCAGTACTTC. Protein sequence: CASSRSLAGVEETQYF. The gene calls are TRBV4-1 and TRBJ2-5; 10 nucleotides align to TRBD2. The CDR3 has 16 residues. Germline CDR1 reads MGHRA; CDR2 reads YSYEKL. V lost 4 bases and J lost 5; bases outside the gene matches: 10.